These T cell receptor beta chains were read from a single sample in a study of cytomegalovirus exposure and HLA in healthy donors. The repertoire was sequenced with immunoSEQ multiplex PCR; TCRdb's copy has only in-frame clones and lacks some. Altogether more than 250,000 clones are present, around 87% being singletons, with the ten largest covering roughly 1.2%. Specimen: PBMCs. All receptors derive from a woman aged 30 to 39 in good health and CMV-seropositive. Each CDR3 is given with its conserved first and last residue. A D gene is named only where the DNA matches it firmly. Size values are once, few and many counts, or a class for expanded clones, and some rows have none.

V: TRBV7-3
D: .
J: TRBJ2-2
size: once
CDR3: CASSLLRGAPGELFF
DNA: TGTGCCAGCAGCTTACTTCGGGGGGCACCCGGGGAGCTGTTTTTT

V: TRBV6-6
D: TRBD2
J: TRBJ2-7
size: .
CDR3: CASSLAGTSYEQYF
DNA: TGTGCCAGCAGCCTAGCGGGGACCTCCTACGAGCAGTACTTC

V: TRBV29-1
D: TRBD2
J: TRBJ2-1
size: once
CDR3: CSVEKFGRWAYNEQFF
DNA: TGCAGCGTTGAAAAGTTCGGGAGGTGGGCCTACAATGAGCAGTTCTTC

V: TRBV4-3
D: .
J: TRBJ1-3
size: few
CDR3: CASSQDWAQDDFSGNTIYF
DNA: TGCGCCAGCAGCCAAGATTGGGCACAGGACGATTTCTCTGGAAACACCATATATTTT

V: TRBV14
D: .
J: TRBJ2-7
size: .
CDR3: CASSQVGSGSLYF
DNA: .

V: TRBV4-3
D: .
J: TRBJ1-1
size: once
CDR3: CASSQDWPQGKAFF
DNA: TGCGCCAGCAGCCAAGATTGGCCGCAGGGCAAAGCTTTCTTT

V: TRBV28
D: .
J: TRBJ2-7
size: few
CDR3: CASSHEYEQYF
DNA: TGTGCCAGCAGTCACGAATACGAGCAGTACTTC

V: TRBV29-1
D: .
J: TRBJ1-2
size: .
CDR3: CSALLALNYGYTF
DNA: TGCAGCGCATTACTCGCCCTGAATTATGGCTACACCTTC

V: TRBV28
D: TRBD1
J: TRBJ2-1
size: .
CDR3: CASSSTRRTGTYNEQFF
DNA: TGTGCCAGCAGTTCGACCCGTAGGACAGGGACCTACAATGAGCAGTTCTTC

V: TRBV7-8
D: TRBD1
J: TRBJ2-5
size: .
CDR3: CASSRLLQGLEETQYF
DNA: TGTGCCAGCAGCCGGTTGTTACAGGGGCTGGAGGAGACCCAGTACTTC

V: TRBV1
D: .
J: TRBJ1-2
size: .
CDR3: CTSSQFLTWAVPRRKAF
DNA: TGCACCAGCAGCCAATTCTTGACTTGGGCAGTCCCCCGGCGGAAAGCCTTC

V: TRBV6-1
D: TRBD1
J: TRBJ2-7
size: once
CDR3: CASRSPGTGSYEQYF
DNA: TGTGCCAGCCGATCACCCGGGACAGGGTCCTACGAGCAGTACTTC

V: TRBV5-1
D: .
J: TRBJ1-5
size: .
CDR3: CASSFRGGSNQPQHF
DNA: TGCGCCAGCAGCTTTAGGGGAGGGAGCAATCAGCCCCAGCATTTT

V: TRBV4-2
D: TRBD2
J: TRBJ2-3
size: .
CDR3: CASSRGGGLDTQYF
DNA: TGTGCCAGCAGCCGCGGGGGGGGGTTAGATACGCAGTATTTT

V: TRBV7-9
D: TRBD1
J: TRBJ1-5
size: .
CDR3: CASSPTGGISNQPQHF
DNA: TGTGCCAGCAGCCCCACAGGGGGGATTAGCAATCAGCCCCAGCATTTT

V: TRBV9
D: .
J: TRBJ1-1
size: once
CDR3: CASSPSIDSRWTEAFF
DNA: TGTGCCAGCAGCCCTTCAATCGACTCCCGGTGGACTGAAGCTTTCTTT

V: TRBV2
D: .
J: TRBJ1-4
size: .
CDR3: CASSPGRKNEKLFF
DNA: TGTGCCAGCAGTCCGGGACGGAAGAATGAAAAACTGTTTTTT

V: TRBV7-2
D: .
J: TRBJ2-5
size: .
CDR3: CASSFAIQETQYF
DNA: TGTGCCAGCAGCTTCGCGATTCAAGAGACCCAGTACTTC

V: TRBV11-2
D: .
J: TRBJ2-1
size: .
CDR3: CASSGRTPKQFF
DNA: TGTGCCAGCAGCGGGCGGACTCCGAAGCAGTTCTTC

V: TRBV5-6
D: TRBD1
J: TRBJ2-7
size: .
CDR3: CASSRDRVYEQYF
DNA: TGTGCCAGCAGCCGGGACAGGGTATACGAGCAGTACTTC

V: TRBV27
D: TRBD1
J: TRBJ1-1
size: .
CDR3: CASSFQGADTEAFF
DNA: TGTGCCAGCAGTTTTCAGGGGGCGGACACTGAAGCTTTCTTT

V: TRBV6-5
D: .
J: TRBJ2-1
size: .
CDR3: CASSPGWEQFF
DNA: TGTGCCAGCAGCCCCGGCTGGGAGCAGTTCTTC

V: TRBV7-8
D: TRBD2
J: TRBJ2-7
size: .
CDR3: CASSLEGGSSYEQYF
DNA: TGTGCCAGCAGCTTAGAGGGCGGGAGCTCCTACGAGCAGTACTTC

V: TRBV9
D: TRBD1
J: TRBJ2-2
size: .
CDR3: CASSVAQGVRTGELFF
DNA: TGTGCCAGCAGCGTAGCACAGGGGGTAAGGACCGGGGAGCTGTTTTTT

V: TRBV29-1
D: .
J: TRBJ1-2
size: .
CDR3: CSVEQRAGAGGYTF
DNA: TGCAGCGTTGAACAAAGGGCAGGGGCGGGTGGCTACACCTTC

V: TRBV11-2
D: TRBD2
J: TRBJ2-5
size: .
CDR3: CASSLGTSGNGETQYF
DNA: TGTGCCAGCAGCCTCGGGACTAGCGGGAACGGCGAGACCCAGTACTTC

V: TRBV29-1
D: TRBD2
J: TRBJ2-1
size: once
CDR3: CSVDLGLAGEGEQFF
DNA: TGCAGCGTTGACCTGGGACTAGCGGGAGAGGGTGAGCAGTTCTTC

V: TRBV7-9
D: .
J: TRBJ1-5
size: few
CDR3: CASSLEGSQPQHF
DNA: TGTGCCAGCAGCTTAGAAGGGAGTCAGCCCCAGCATTTT

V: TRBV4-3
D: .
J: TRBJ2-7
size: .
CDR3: CASSTGWSSYEQYF
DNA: TGCGCCAGCAGTACAGGTTGGAGCTCCTACGAGCAGTACTTC

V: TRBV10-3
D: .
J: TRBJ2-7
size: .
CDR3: CAISELMKTYEQYF
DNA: TGTGCCATCAGTGAGTTAATGAAAACCTACGAGCAGTACTTC

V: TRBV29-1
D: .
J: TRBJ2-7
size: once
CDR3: CSVQFHAQGAPTVSSYEQYF
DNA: TGCAGCGTTCAGTTCCACGCGCAGGGAGCCCCAACCGTGAGCTCCTACGAGCAGTACTTC

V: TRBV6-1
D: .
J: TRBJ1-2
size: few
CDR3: CASSDRLNYGYTF
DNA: TGTGCCAGCAGTGATCGGCTCAACTATGGCTACACCTTC

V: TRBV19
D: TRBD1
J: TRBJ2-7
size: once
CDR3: CASSSGTGSYVEQYF
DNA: TGTGCCAGTAGTAGCGGGACAGGATCCTACGTGGAGCAGTACTTC